The 28 T cell receptor beta chains listed next were all sequenced from one sample in a study of shared clonotypes between healthy human individuals (TCRdb year 2020). Library prep was done by the immunoSEQ multiplex PCR assay. In its TCRdb copy, this immuneACCESS table keeps in-frame sequences only and misses some clones. Where compared with another copy, unresolved V genes explain less than half of these, and the others have no known cause. The sample table records over a million clones; 75% to 85% of these occur just once. Roughly 0.57% of the sample goes to the ten largest clones. The sample comprised memory CD4+ T cells from PBMCs. The cell subset or site label, as the study defines it: CD45RA-negative fraction. The receptor source for this set is a man aged 18 to 29 in good health. Some clones in this sample may be carry-over from other donors' samples.

V is TRBV4-1 and J is TRBJ1-3; tentative D call: TRBD1 (6 bases). The CDR3 has 15 amino acids. V was cut by 3 bases and J by 4 bases, with 13 bases left in between. CDR1 is MGHRA and CDR2 is YSYEKL in the germline V gene. The CDR3 is CASSHTTGSGNTIYF. In DNA form, the CDR3 reads TGCGCCAGCAGCCATACCACAGGGTCAGGAAACACCATATATTTT.

V is TRBV5-1 and J is TRBJ1-1; no reliable D call. V lost 4 bases to trimming and J lost 1 base, with 17 bases between them. This CDR3 comprises 16 residues. Per germline, CDR1 SGHRS and CDR2 YFSETQ. The CDR3 region has the DNA TGCGCCAGCAGCCCGGATTCGGGCGCCCGGAACACTGAAGCTTTCTTT. This encodes CASSPDSGARNTEAFF.

The chain joins TRBV25-1 to TRBJ2-1; 9 bases fit TRBD2. V lost 4 bases and J lost 8; bases outside the gene matches: 12. Germline V gene data show CDR1 as MGHDK and CDR2 as SYGVNS. The CDR3 spans 16 residues. In DNA form, the CDR3 reads TGTGCCAGCAGTGGTGGTAGCGGGAGCATTTGGGATGAGCAGTTCTTC. It codes for CASSGGSGSIWDEQFF. Full variable domain (outside the CDR3, taken from reference TRBV25-1 and TRBJ2-1): EADIYQTPRYLVIGTGKKITLECSQTMGHDKMYWYQQDPGMELHLIHYSYGVNSTEKGDLSSESTVSRIRTEHFPLTLESARPSHTSQYLCASSGGSGSIWDEQFFGPGTRLTVL.

This chain connects TRBV7-9 to TRBJ2-2; D call uncertain. Trimming removed 4 bases at V and 3 bases at J, with 3 bases between. The CDR3 extends over 12 amino acids. Looked up from germline, CDR1 is SEHNR and CDR2 is FQNEAQ (reference sequence). The CDR3 DNA reads TGTGCCAGCAGCTCCGACACCGGGGAGCTGTTTTTT. Translating gives CASSSDTGELFF. Variable domain in full (rest from reference TRBV7-9 and TRBJ2-2): DTGVSQNPRHKITKRGQNVTFRCDPISEHNRLYWYRQTLGQGPEFLTYFQNEAQLEKSRLLSDRFSAERPKGSFSTLEIQRTEQGDSAMYLCASSSDTGELFFGEGSRLTVL.

This rearrangement joins TRBV28 to TRBJ1-1; 7 positions agree with TRBD1. V lost 4 bases to trimming and J lost 3 bases; unmatched junction nucleotides: 11. CDR1 and CDR2 from the germline V gene are MDHEN and SYDVKM. The CDR3 is 16 amino acids. The CDR3 DNA sequence: TGTGCCAGCAGTTCCCCACGTGACAGGGTTGACACTGAAGCTTTCTTT. This encodes CASSSPRDRVDTEAFF.

A word on this clone: This clone may be a read error of a much larger clone one base away. Because it lacks the conserved phenylalanine or tryptophan at the end, this CDR3 is likely a read error. This chain links TRBV7-2 with TRBJ2-7; D not certain. Germline CDR1 and CDR2: SGHTA and FQGNSA. V gave up 1 base and J gave up 6 bases, with 10 bases separating them. This CDR3 spans 13 amino acids. DNA for the CDR3: TGTGCCAGCAGCTTAGGAGGAAGTCTCGAGCAGTACCTC. Translation: CASSLGGSLEQYL.

The V and J genes are TRBV29-1 and TRBJ2-5, with no clear D. V gave up 1 base and J gave up 2 bases, with 5 bases separating them. The CDR3 is 12 amino acids. Germline values: CDR1 SQVTM, CDR2 ANQGSEA. CDR3 amino acids: CSVEVQQETQYF. As DNA, the CDR3 is TGCAGCGTTGAAGTACAGCAAGAGACCCAGTACTTC.

The rearrangement uses TRBV7-6 and TRBJ1-2, with TRBD1 identical over 8 bases. This CDR3 is built from 13 residues. Germline-derived CDR1 and CDR2 are SGHVS and FNYEAQ. The V and J ends lost 4 bases and 8 bases, in that order; junction bases with no gene match: 6. DNA for the CDR3: TGTGCCAGCAGCTACGGAGGACAGGGCGGCTACACCTTC. It specifies CASSYGGQGGYTF. Combining the CDR3 with reference TRBV7-6 and TRBJ1-2 gives the whole variable domain GAGVSQSPRYKVTKRGQDVALRCDPISGHVSLYWYRQALGQGPEFLTYFNYEAQQDKSGLPNDRFSAERPEGSISTLTIQRTEQRDSAMYRCASSYGGQGGYTFGSGTRLTVV.

The chain joins TRBV5-1 to TRBJ2-1; D is ambiguous. From germline, CDR1 is SGHRS and CDR2 YFSETQ. The CDR3 is made up of 15 amino acids. V lost 4 bases to trimming and J lost 0 bases, with 11 bases between them. The CDR3 DNA follows: TGCGCCAGCAGCGTAAGCACGAGCTCCTACAATGAGCAGTTCTTC. This sequence encodes CASSVSTSSYNEQFF. Complete variable domain (other parts from reference TRBV5-1 and TRBJ2-1): KAGVTQTPRYLIKTRGQQVTLSCSPISGHRSVSWYQQTPGQGLQFLFEYFSETQRNKGNFPGRFSGRQFSNSRSEMNVSTLELGDSALYLCASSVSTSSYNEQFFGPGTRLTVL.

The chain uses TRBV2 and TRBJ2-7; D unclear. Germline loops: CDR1 SNHLY, CDR2 FYNNEI. This CDR3 is built from 15 residues. V was pared by 8 bases and J by 6 bases, with 23 bases between. CDR3 amino acids: CASSKGGDKLFEQYF. CDR3 bases: TGTGCCAGCTCCAAGGGCGGCGACAAATTGTTCGAGCAGTACTTC.

This clone appeared a single time. The CDR3 end shows no conserved phenylalanine or tryptophan, and so a read error is likely. The DNA is omitted, as the CDR3 cannot be located on it reliably, and the CDR3 follows TCRdb's listing. The chain recombines TRBV20-1 with TRBJ1-2. CDR1 is DFQATT and CDR2 is SNEGSKA in the germline V gene (reference sequence). The CDR3 comprises 11 residues, both ends counted. CDR3 residues: CSARDAGTGAI.

This clone has only one observation. V gene TRBV20-1 combines with J gene TRBJ2-7; possibly TRBD2 for D (5 bases). The CDR3 is 10 residues long. Per the germline V gene, CDR1 is DFQATT and CDR2 is SNEGSKA (reference sequence). The V end was cut by 6 bases, the J end by 7 bases, with 10 bases between. CDR3 nucleotides: TGCAGTGCCACCGCGGGTGAGCAGTACTTC. Its translation is CSATAGEQYF.

This sequence joins TRBV5-1 and TRBJ2-7, with D unresolved. Looked up from germline, CDR1 is SGHRS and CDR2 is YFSETQ. The ends were cut back, 0 bases at V and 2 bases at J, with 12 bases in the middle. The CDR3 spans 15 residues. This CDR3 reads CASSLVPGQTYEQYF. The CDR3 DNA sequence: TGCGCCAGCAGCTTGGTCCCCGGTCAGACCTACGAGCAGTACTTC.

This sequence joins TRBV7-2 and TRBJ1-2, with a possible D match to TRBD1 (6 bases). The CDR3 loop spans 15 amino acids. V was trimmed by 1 base and J by 8 bases, leaving 17 bases between them. The germline V gene encodes CDR1 SGHTA and CDR2 FQGNSA. CDR3 nucleotides: TGTGCCAGCAGCTTAGACAGGGACGGCCTCGGGGGCTACACCTTC. This encodes CASSLDRDGLGGYTF.

The table lists this clone with a count of one. With a much larger clone just one base away, this may be a read error. Distinct nucleotide sequences in the sample also encode this CDR3. The chain has TRBV10-3 and TRBJ2-7; 9 bases map to TRBD1. Germline loops: CDR1 ENHRY, CDR2 SYGVKD. CDR3 size: 16 residues. CDR3 bases: TGTGCCATTAGTGGGGGACAGGGCGGCCGATCGGACGAGCAGTACTTC. Its protein product is CAISGGQGGRSDEQYF.

The chain is built from TRBV5-1 and TRBJ1-1; 7 positions match TRBD1. Trimming took 2 bases from V and 3 from J; bases not matched to a gene: 7. Germline V gene sequence: CDR1 SGHRS, CDR2 YFSETQ. The CDR3 contains 15 residues. The CDR3 sequence is CASSFISGGDTEAFF. CDR3 nucleotide sequence: TGCGCCAGCAGCTTTATTTCAGGGGGGGACACTGAAGCTTTCTTT.

This rearrangement joins TRBV5-5 to TRBJ1-4, with D uncertain. Trimming removed 4 bases from V and 0 bases from J, with 10 bases in between. Germline-derived CDR1 and CDR2 are SGHKS and YYEKEE (reference sequence). This CDR3 comprises 15 residues. The CDR3 DNA reads as TGTGCCAGCAGCAGACGACGGGCAACTAATGAAAAACTGTTTTTT. Residues: CASSRRRATNEKLFF.

Worth noting for this clone: A far larger clone lies a single base away; this is likely a read error. Other nucleotide sequences from this sample produce the same CDR3. The chain joins TRBV5-4 to TRBJ2-7; 8 bases agree with TRBD1. The CDR3 totals 12 residues. Germline values: CDR1 SGHNT, CDR2 YYREEE (reference sequence). V shed 4 bases and J 10 bases; nucleotides not matched to a gene: 7. CDR3 region: CASSPGGGEQYF. CDR3 in DNA: TGTGCCAGCAGCCCAGGGGGCGGCGAACAGTACTTC.

The chain links TRBV5-4 to TRBJ1-3, with unresolved D. CDR1 is SGHNT, CDR2 YYREEE, per germline (reference sequence). The V end was cut by 1 base, the J end by 2 bases, with 7 bases between. The CDR3 totals 14 residues. CDR3 in amino acids: CASSLNSPGNTIYF. The CDR3 nucleotides are TGTGCCAGCAGCTTGAACAGTCCTGGAAACACCATATATTTT.

The chain carries TRBV10-3 and TRBJ2-1, with 7 bases fitting TRBD1. The CDR3 totals 14 residues. CDR1 and CDR2 from the germline V gene are ENHRY and SYGVKD. The junction had 10 bases not matched to a gene; V was cut back by 10 bases and J by 4 bases. The CDR3 loop reads CATVQGSGYNEQFF. The DNA for the CDR3 is TGTGCCACCGTACAGGGGTCGGGATACAATGAGCAGTTCTTC.

The chain is built from TRBV6-1 and TRBJ1-1; D is possibly TRBD1 (5 bases). Trimming left V 0 bases short and J 1 base short, with 9 bases between. The CDR3 totals 15 residues. Per germline, CDR1 MNHNS and CDR2 SASEGT. The CDR3 DNA sequence: TGTGCCAGCAGTGAAGCTAACAGGCGGAACACTGAAGCTTTCTTT. Translation gives CASSEANRRNTEAFF.

This sequence joins TRBV6-6 and TRBJ1-5; 8 nucleotides align to TRBD1. CDR3 size: 14 residues. J lost 6 bases, V lost 5 bases, and 6 bases had no gene match. Germline CDR1 MNHNY, CDR2 SVGAGI (reference sequence). The CDR3 DNA reads as TGTGCCAGCAGTACCCAGGGGGCGGGTCAGCCCCAGCATTTT. It is translated as CASSTQGAGQPQHF.

As for this clone: A much bigger clone sits one base away, suggesting this may be a read error. The chain combines TRBV11-2 with TRBJ2-3; D ambiguous. CDR1 SGHAT and CDR2 FQNNGV come from the germline V gene. CDR3 size: 15 residues. V was pared by 5 bases and J by 3 bases, with 15 bases between. This CDR3 is CASSLRLSQTDTQYF. The DNA of the CDR3 is TGTGCCAGCAGCCTTCGACTGTCACAAACAGATACGCAGTATTTT.

The chain uses TRBV12-5 and TRBJ2-5; TRBD2 agrees at 8 bases. The CDR3 extends over 14 amino acids. Trimming removed 7 bases from V and 4 bases from J; junction bases left unmatched: 8. CDR1 and CDR2 from the germline V gene are LGHNT and FRNRAP. CDR3 DNA sequence: TGTGCTAGTGCCCCGAGCGGGAGTGGAGAGACCCAGTACTTC. Translating gives CASAPSGSGETQYF. The full variable domain, in which reference TRBV12-5 and TRBJ2-5 provide the parts outside the CDR3, is DARVTQTPRHKVTEMGQEVTMRCQPILGHNTVFWYRQTMMQGLELLAYFRNRAPLDDSGMPKDRFSAEMPDATLATLKIQPSEPRDSAVYFCASAPSGSGETQYFGPGTRLLVL.

The V gene is TRBV7-8, the J gene TRBJ2-7, with 7 bases fitting TRBD2. The germline gives CDR1 SGHVS, CDR2 FQNEAQ. There are 15 residues in the CDR3. The V gene end was trimmed by 3 bases and the J gene end by 0 bases; junction bases not matched to a gene: 5. The CDR3 DNA is TGTGCCAGCAGCTTCTACGGCGGGAGCTCCTACGAGCAGTACTTC. It is translated as CASSFYGGSSYEQYF.

With regard to this clone: The same CDR3 is also encoded by other DNA sequences in this sample. The DNA of the CDR3 is TGTGCCAGCAGCTTCGGACGCGATCAGCCCCAGCATTTT. Encoded protein: CASSFGRDQPQHF. V is TRBV11-2 and J is TRBJ1-5; D not certain. Germline-derived CDR1 and CDR2 are SGHAT and FQNNGV. The CDR3 loop spans 13 amino acids. With 3 bases removed from V and 5 bases from J, the gap between germline ends came to 8 bases.

The count of this clone is one. CDR3 residues: CASSLGRGPGANVLTF. The CDR3 nucleotides read TGTGCCAGCAGCTTAGGCCGGGGGCCTGGGGCCAACGTCCTGACTTTC. The rearrangement uses TRBV7-2 and TRBJ2-6; D is possibly TRBD1 or TRBD2 (6 bases each). This CDR3 contains 16 residues. The germline V gene has CDR1 SGHTA and CDR2 FQGNSA. V was trimmed by 1 base and J by 2 bases, leaving 9 bases between them.

V is TRBV5-5 and J is TRBJ2-2, with D hard to call. Germline CDR1 and CDR2: SGHKS and YYEKEE (reference sequence). Trimming pared 3 bases from V and 0 bases from J, leaving 3 bases between. The CDR3 extends over 13 amino acids. CDR3 nucleotide sequence: TGTGCCAGCAGCTCCGCGAACACCGGGGAGCTGTTTTTT. Encoded protein: CASSSANTGELFF.